This passage covers 11 T cell receptor beta chains from one sample sequenced in a study of blood T cell repertoires in COVID-19. The repertoire was sequenced with immunoSEQ multiplex PCR; TCRdb's copy has only in-frame clones and lacks some. In the table there are fewer than 500,000 clones, about 90% of which are singletons. Sequencing input: PBMCs or T cells enriched from blood (not recorded which). Receptor source: a woman in her late teens or twenties with acute COVID-19.

This clone came up once. The chain joins TRBV12-5 to TRBJ1-5; TRBD1 might be the D (5 bases). The CDR3 runs to 17 residues. The germline V gene has CDR1 LGHNT and CDR2 FRNRAP. V was pared by 0 bases and J by 3 bases, with 15 bases between. CDR3: CASGLVPGEPNNQPQHF. The DNA of the CDR3 is TGTGCTAGTGGTTTGGTACCGGGGGAGCCTAACAATCAGCCCCAGCATTTT.

The chain links TRBV19 to TRBJ1-4; no clear D gene. The CDR3 has 15 amino acids. V lost 4 bases, J lost 2 bases, and 11 bases lay in between. Per germline, CDR1 LNHDA and CDR2 SQIVND (reference sequence). CDR3 loop: CASSTPGWTNEKLFF. The CDR3 nucleotides are TGTGCCAGTAGTACCCCGGGTTGGACTAATGAAAAACTGTTTTTT.

This clone came up a few times. The chain recombines TRBV29-1 with TRBJ2-3; D unresolved. Germline-derived CDR1 and CDR2 are SQVTM and ANQGSEA. The CDR3 runs 14 residues. The ends were cut back, 3 bases at V and 4 bases at J, with 14 bases in the middle. For the CDR3, the DNA is TGCAGCGTTGATGATGGTGGTGAGGCAGATACGCAGTATTTT. It specifies CSVDDGGEADTQYF.

V and J are TRBV9 and TRBJ2-7; 7 bases agree with TRBD1. CDR1 is SGDLS and CDR2 is YYNGEE in the germline V gene. The CDR3 consists of 14 residues. The ends lost 4 bases at V and 2 bases at J; junction bases unmatched: 6. The chain's CDR3 is CASSPTGVPYEQYF. The CDR3 DNA reads TGTGCCAGCAGCCCAACAGGGGTCCCCTACGAGCAGTACTTC. The entire variable domain, with the rest obtained from reference TRBV9 and TRBJ2-7, is as follows: DSGVTQTPKHLITATGQRVTLRCSPRSGDLSVYWYQQSLDQGLQFLIQYYNGEERAKGNILERFSAQQFPDLHSELNLSSLELGDSALYFCASSPTGVPYEQYFGPGTRLTVT.

The chain employs TRBV5-1 and TRBJ2-6; possibly TRBD2 for D (6 bases). The CDR3 is 16 amino acids. Trimming removed 0 bases at V and 2 bases at J, with 9 bases between. Germline CDR1 is SGHRS and CDR2 is YFSETQ. CDR3 sequence: CASSLVRGAGANVLTF. The CDR3 DNA is TGCGCCAGCAGCTTGGTGCGGGGTGCTGGGGCCAACGTCCTGACTTTC.

The rearrangement uses TRBV12-5 and TRBJ1-2; the match to TRBD1 covers 8 bases. Germline loops: CDR1 LGHNT, CDR2 FRNRAP. This CDR3 is 15 amino acids long. Trimming cost V 1 base and J 5 bases; bases outside gene matches: 6. This chain's CDR3 is CASGLDSRGRYGYTF. The CDR3 bases are TGTGCTAGTGGTTTGGATTCCAGGGGGCGATATGGCTACACCTTC.

The chain links TRBV7-2 to TRBJ1-2; 7 bases map to TRBD1. V trimming: 5 bases; J trimming: 3 bases; junction bases outside the gene matches: 9. Germline V lookup: CDR1 SGHTA, CDR2 FQGNSA. There are 15 residues in the CDR3. CDR3 protein: CASSTRQGRDYGYTF. The CDR3 DNA reads as TGTGCCAGCAGCACACGACAGGGCCGGGACTATGGCTACACCTTC. The full variable domain, in which reference TRBV7-2 and TRBJ1-2 provide the parts outside the CDR3, is GAGVSQSPSNKVTEKGKDVELRCDPISGHTALYWYRQSLGQGLEFLIYFQGNSAPDKSGLPSDRFSAERTGGSVSTLTIQRTQQEDSAVYLCASSTRQGRDYGYTFGSGTRLTVV.

The V and J genes are TRBV27 and TRBJ1-4; 9 nucleotides agree with TRBD1. Per the germline V gene, CDR1 is MNHEY and CDR2 is SMNVEV (reference sequence). The CDR3 is made up of 16 amino acids. The V and J ends lost 6 bases and 8 bases, in that order; junction bases with no gene match: 13. The CDR3 loop reads CASSGVTGTGYEKLFF. The CDR3 DNA is TGTGCCAGCAGCGGTGTTACCGGGACAGGGTACGAAAAACTGTTTTTT.

This clone appeared once. The rearrangement links TRBV18 to TRBJ2-1; D not resolved. The CDR3 is 17 amino acids. CDR1 is KGHSH, CDR2 LQKENI, per germline. V dropped 3 bases and J dropped 0 bases, with 15 bases sitting between them. In DNA, the CDR3 is TGTGCCAGCTCACCCCAGCCAGGTTCGAGCTCCTACAATGAGCAGTTCTTC. Translating it yields CASSPQPGSSSYNEQFF.

This clone has just one count. The V gene is TRBV19, the J gene TRBJ1-3; D gene ambiguous. Trimming cost V 6 bases and J 4 bases, with 19 bases left between them. CDR3 length equals 16 residues. In germline, CDR1 is LNHDA, CDR2 SQIVND (reference sequence). The CDR3 is CASRRGSPGRGNTIYF. Written as DNA, the CDR3 is TGTGCCAGTAGACGCGGGTCGCCGGGTAGAGGAAACACCATATATTTT.

The chain combines TRBV7-3 with TRBJ1-1, with a possible D match to TRBD1 (6 bases). V gave up 2 bases and J gave up 5 bases, with 15 bases separating them. The CDR3 has 15 residues. CDR1 SGHTA and CDR2 FQGTGA come from the germline V gene. CDR3 sequence: CASSLLGGATTEAFF. The CDR3 nucleotides read TGTGCCAGCAGCTTATTAGGGGGGGCAACTACTGAAGCTTTCTTT.